This record concerns one T cell receptor beta chain sequence. This CDR3 is built from 14 residues. Trimming left V 7 bases short and J 0 bases short, with 13 bases between. Germline CDR1 reads MDHEN; CDR2 reads SYDVKM. The entry originates in a study of cytomegalovirus exposure and HLA in healthy donors. Both 60 Vbeta primers and 13 Jbeta primers went into the PCR. Profiled with immunoSEQ multiplex PCR; TCRdb holds only in-frame clones, not every one. The table has 230,000 or so clones, around 90% seen once. The sequence was collected from a girl aged 2 to 9 in good health and CMV-seronegative. The rearrangement uses TRBV28 and TRBJ2-7; D might be TRBD1 (5 bases). Sample: PBMCs. The chain's CDR3 is CASTPQGFSYEQYF. The CDR3 nucleotides read TGTGCCAGCACCCCCCAGGGATTCTCCTACGAGCAGTACTTC.